The 8 T cell receptor beta chains reported below all come from one sample, sequenced in a study of T cells in Graves' hyperthyroidism and ophthalmopathy. Amplification targeted TCR beta CDR3 regions from RNA transcripts. The study used the HTBI primer set for a first-round RT-PCR of the TCR CDR3. TCRdb reprocessed the multiplex PCR reads via MiXCR and lists one record per CDR3 protein. The sample has a few hundred thousand distinct CDR3 sequences; around 13% are singletons. Specimen: blood. The receptor source for this set is a woman in her 30s with Graves' hyperthyroidism that later progressed to Graves' ophthalmopathy.

This clonotype was detected ten times or more. This chain joins TRBV12-3 or TRBV12-4 and TRBJ2-2, with TRBD1 matching over 8 bases. J gave up 5 bases and V 3 bases, and 2 bases lay outside the gene matches. This CDR3 region has 14 residues. The CDR3 DNA is TGTGCCAGCAGTTTTCGACAGGGGACCGGGGAGCTGTTTTTT. Translating it yields CASSFRQGTGELFF.

This clonotype was recorded a few times. The chain employs TRBV5-5 and TRBJ2-5; D ambiguous. Trimming took 4 bases from V and 3 from J, leaving 10 bases between them. CDR3 length equals 13 residues. Germline-derived CDR1 and CDR2 are SGHKS and YYEKEE (reference sequence). The CDR3, as DNA: TGTGCCAGCAGCACGGGTGGTAAAGAGACCCAGTACTTC. Translating it yields CASSTGGKETQYF.

On this clonotype: This may arise from a read error, as a much more abundant clone is one base away. The V call is TRBV28, the J call TRBJ1-3; D may be TRBD1 (5 bases). The CDR3 sequence is 17 residues long. The V gene lost 5 bases and the J gene lost 4 bases, with 21 bases spanning the gap. Germline CDR1 and CDR2: MDHEN and SYDVKM. CDR3: CASSPMPGAEGGNTIYF. The CDR3 region has the DNA TGTGCCAGCAGTCCCATGCCAGGCGCCGAGGGGGGAAACACCATATATTTT.

This clonotype was seen ten or more times. The V and J genes are TRBV19 and TRBJ2-1; TRBD2 aligns across 11 bases. V was pared by 3 bases and J by 8 bases, with 3 bases of the junction left unmatched. Germline V gene lookup returns CDR1 LNHDA and CDR2 SQIVND (reference sequence). This CDR3 spans 14 amino acids. The CDR3 DNA follows: TGTGCCAGTAGTATCCTAGCGGGAGGACATGAGCAGTTCTTC. Protein sequence: CASSILAGGHEQFF.

This clonotype occurred a few times. The V gene is TRBV9, the J gene TRBJ1-2; 10 bases match TRBD1. The J segment lost 5 bases and the V segment lost 2 bases, leaving 18 bases of the junction unmatched. This CDR3 region has 19 residues. Per the germline V gene, CDR1 is SGDLS and CDR2 is YYNGEE. Here the CDR3 reads CASSVSSGERDRGDYGYTF. The CDR3 DNA is TGTGCCAGCAGCGTGAGTTCGGGGGAGCGGGACAGGGGAGATTATGGCTACACCTTC.

There are many counts of this clonotype. V gene TRBV2 combines with J gene TRBJ2-3; D unclear. The CDR3 is 10 residues long. Trimming took off 6 bases at V and 6 bases at J, with 4 bases between the two ends. Germline-derived CDR1 and CDR2 are SNHLY and FYNNEI. This CDR3 reads CASRGDTQYF. The CDR3 DNA is TGTGCCAGCAGGGGGGATACGCAGTATTTT.

The sample holds a few counts of this clonotype. V usage is TRBV5-1 and J usage is TRBJ1-3; D ambiguous. Trimming pared 0 bases from V and 2 bases from J, leaving 9 bases between. Germline CDR1 is SGHRS and CDR2 is YFSETQ. The CDR3 extends over 15 amino acids. In DNA, the CDR3 is TGCGCCAGCAGCTTGGACAGTGGAACTGGAAACACCATATATTTT. It translates to CASSLDSGTGNTIYF.

The rearrangement links TRBV20-1 to TRBJ2-1, with D perhaps given as TRBD1 or TRBD2 (5 bases each). The germline CDR1 and CDR2 sequences are DFQATT and SNEGSKA (reference sequence). The CDR3 sequence is 17 residues long. Trimming left V 3 bases short and J 2 bases short, with 20 bases between. CDR3 sequence reads: CSASPIPYGDAYNEQFF. In DNA form, the CDR3 reads TGCAGTGCTAGTCCCATCCCGTACGGGGACGCCTACAATGAGCAGTTCTTC.